This T cell receptor (beta chain) stems from a study of Ad26.COV2.S vaccination and SARS-CoV-2 variants. The assay was immunoSEQ multiplex PCR, and TCRdb's table has in-frame clones only and misses some. This sample has under 250,000 clones, with around 90% found just once. V dropped 2 bases and J dropped 4; count of bases not matched to a gene: 4. There are 15 residues in the CDR3. Germline lookup yields CDR1 SGHTA and CDR2 FQGTGA. The treatment denotes: roughly 20 received Ad26.COV2.S at low or high dose, single or two shots; roughly five received placebo; per-sample allocation not given. Sample collection was performed on day 63 after the first vaccine or placebo injection.

This sample comprised peripheral blood, obtained in a trial of Ad26.COV2.S vaccine versus placebo. The sequence came from a person aged 18-60 years who received the Ad26.COV2.S COVID-19 vaccine or a placebo. This chain uses TRBV7-3 with TRBJ2-2; TRBD1 matches 7 bases. In DNA form, the CDR3 reads TGTGCCAGCAGCTTACGACAGGGTGGCACCGGGGAGCTGTTTTTT. Its protein is CASSLRQGGTGELFF.